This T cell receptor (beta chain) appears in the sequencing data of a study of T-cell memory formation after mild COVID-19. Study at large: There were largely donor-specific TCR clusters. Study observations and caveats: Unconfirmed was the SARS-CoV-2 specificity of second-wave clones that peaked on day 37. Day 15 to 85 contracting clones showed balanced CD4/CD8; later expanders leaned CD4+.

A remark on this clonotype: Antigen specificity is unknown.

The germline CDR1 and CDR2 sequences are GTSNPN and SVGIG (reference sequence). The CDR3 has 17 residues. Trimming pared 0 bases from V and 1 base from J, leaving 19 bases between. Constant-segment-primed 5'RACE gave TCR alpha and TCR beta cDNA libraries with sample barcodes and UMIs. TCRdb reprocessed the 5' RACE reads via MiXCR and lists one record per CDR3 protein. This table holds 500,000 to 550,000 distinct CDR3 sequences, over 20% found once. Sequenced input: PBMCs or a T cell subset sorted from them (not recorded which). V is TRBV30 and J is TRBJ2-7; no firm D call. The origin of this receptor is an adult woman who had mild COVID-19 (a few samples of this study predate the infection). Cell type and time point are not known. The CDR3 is CAWSVLGRPLTSYEQYF. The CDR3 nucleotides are TGTGCCTGGAGTGTATTAGGTCGGCCGTTGACTTCCTACGAGCAGTACTTC.